This is a list of T cell receptor beta chains from one sample in a study of CD4 T cells in lung cancer. TCRdb keeps only in-frame clones here, not all; method: immunoSEQ multiplex PCR. The data hold roughly 9,800 clones, with around 69% observed a single time. The source material was normal lung tissue taken away from the tumor. The receptors originated from a man aged 55 to 70 with non-small cell lung cancer. Both conserved end residues are part of each CDR3. Clone size, where shown, is once, few, many, or a class for clones that have expanded.

clone_size | j_call | v_call | cdr3_aa
NA | TRBJ1-2 | TRBV4-1 | CASSQRTGDGYTF
NA | TRBJ2-5 | TRBV10-3 | CAIRTTSGQETQYF
NA | TRBJ1-4 | TRBV10-3 | CAISESGGEKLFF
NA | TRBJ2-6 | TRBV19 | CASSIGVAGANVLTF
NA | TRBJ2-7 | TRBV10-3 | CAISAVGPYEQYF
medium-sized | TRBJ2-2 | TRBV30 | CAWSVLAGGTGELFF
NA | TRBJ1-1 | TRBV5-1 | CASSLVTGYSTEAFF
NA | TRBJ2-1 | TRBV15 | CATSRDTSGKFAFNEQFF
NA | TRBJ1-2 | TRBV5-5 | CASSLGQGRGYGYTF
few | TRBJ1-3 | TRBV5-6 | CASSPRSSGNTIYF
NA | TRBJ2-2 | TRBV29-1 | CSVREGAGELFF
NA | TRBJ2-7 | TRBV6-6 | CASTAGNWNEQYF
NA | TRBJ2-7 | TRBV7-3 | CASSPTSGSSYEQYF
NA | TRBJ2-3 | TRBV5-5 | CASSLDFTDTQYF
medium-sized | TRBJ2-1 | TRBV4-1 | CASSQGRLAGNEQFF
NA | TRBJ1-2 | TRBV19 | CASSYTGTGVNGYTF
NA | TRBJ2-3 | TRBV6-5 | CASQTSGNTDTQYF
NA | TRBJ2-6 | TRBV10-1 | CASSAQGTGANVLTF
NA | TRBJ2-5 | TRBV30 | CAWNRARWEQYF
NA | TRBJ1-1 | TRBV19 | CASTAGGNTEAFF
NA | TRBJ1-5 | TRBV20-1 | CSARRGQPQHF
NA | TRBJ2-1 | TRBV18 | CASSPVGRAHEQFF
NA | TRBJ2-7 | TRBV27 | CASRPPQGRNEQYF
NA | TRBJ1-2 | TRBV5-1 | CASTRGGENYGYTF
once | TRBJ2-2 | TRBV14 | CASSQDLSDGELFF
NA | TRBJ2-3 | TRBV5-1 | CASSLDGTSGDTQYF
NA | TRBJ2-5 | TRBV7-3 | CASSLRQGQETQYF
few | TRBJ2-5 | TRBV7-8 | CASSLRWRGHETQYF
NA | TRBJ1-2 | TRBV5-1 | CASSSFGTGGANGYTF
medium-sized | TRBJ2-3 | TRBV9 | CASTLGLAGGDTQYF
NA | TRBJ1-1 | TRBV6-1 | CASSELSRPFLNTEAFF
few | TRBJ2-1 | TRBV5-1 | CASSPPDIHNEQFF
NA | TRBJ1-4 | TRBV7-7 | CASSPGGGLEKLFF
NA | TRBJ1-5 | TRBV29-1 | CSVSQGNGNQPQHF
NA | TRBJ2-3 | TRBV19 | CASSKGSTDTQYF
NA | TRBJ1-4 | TRBV14 | CATNRGNEKLFF